This T cell receptor (beta chain) was found in a study of cytomegalovirus exposure and HLA in healthy donors. Study-wide results and caveats: The authors reported that TCR beta sequences could predict HLA-A and HLA-B alleles. These predictions were accurate for most subjects in the first cohort. At a 0.05 false discovery rate, a later analysis found 16,951 TCR beta sequences to be associated with HLA alleles. When presence/absence was analysed, sequencing depth was taken to be roughly uniform across donors.

The CDR3 extends over 13 amino acids. Trimming took 8 bases from V and 2 from J; bases not matched to a gene: 0. Germline V gives CDR1 SNHLY, CDR2 FYNNEI. Of note for this clone: Its antigen is currently unknown.

13 Jbeta primers and 60 Vbeta primers were used for the PCR. Repertoires were generated with immunoSEQ multiplex PCR, while TCRdb's copy carries only in-frame clones and drops some. The sample lists 140,000 or so clones; 84% were seen once. Healthy bone marrow donors supplied every sample. The rearrangement joins TRBV2 to TRBJ2-6; 7 nucleotides match TRBD1. The origin of this receptor is a boy between 2 and 15 years old in good health and CMV-seronegative. Sequencing was carried out using PBMCs. CDR3 DNA: TGTGCCAGCCAGGGGGCTGGGGCCAACGTCCTGACTTTC. Its protein is CASQGAGANVLTF.